These 13 T cell receptor beta chains came from one sample sequenced in a study of patients and donors after allogeneic stem cell transplantation. TCRdb reprocessed the RT-PCR reads via MiXCR and lists one record per CDR3 protein. The table includes about 4,200 distinct CDR3 sequences, about 16% detected once. Sequenced sample: blood, either unsorted or a sorted T cell fraction (not recorded which). Source of these receptors: a human donor who was either an allogeneic HSCT recipient or a stem cell or donor lymphocyte infusion donor (not recorded which). It is not recorded whose cells these are; they may come from a transplant donor.

A note on this clonotype: Because the CDR3 is missing its conserved closing phenylalanine or tryptophan, this is likely a read error. The V gene is TRBV10-1, the J gene TRBJ2-7, with D possibly being TRBD1 (6 bases). CDR3 length equals 15 residues. Trimming took off 6 bases at V and 3 bases at J, with 18 bases between the two ends. CDR1 is WNHNN, CDR2 SYGVQD, per germline (reference sequence). The DNA of the CDR3 is TGCGCCAGCAGCGATTACAGGGACGGTGGCTACGAGCAGTACTTG. It codes for CASSDYRDGGYEQYL.

This clonotype was seen only once. This chain joins TRBV5-1 and TRBJ2-7; 12 bases match TRBD2. The CDR3 is 16 residues long. Germline-derived CDR1 and CDR2 are SGHRS and YFSETQ. Trimming took 4 bases from V and 1 from J; bases not matched to a gene: 6. CDR3: CASSTRTSGASYEQYF. The CDR3 DNA reads TGCGCCAGCAGCACGCGGACTAGCGGGGCATCCTACGAGCAGTACTTC.

This clonotype was detected ten times or more. V usage is TRBV12-3 or TRBV12-4 and J usage is TRBJ2-7, with TRBD2 matching 10 bases. The CDR3 length is 15 residues. Trimming took 4 bases from V and 2 from J; bases not matched to a gene: 5. CDR3 residues: CASSSLLAGAYEQYF. The CDR3 DNA is TGTGCCAGCAGTTCCCTTCTAGCGGGAGCCTACGAGCAGTACTTC.

This clonotype was counted a single time. The V and J genes are TRBV19 and TRBJ2-6, with D perhaps assigned TRBD1 or TRBD2 (5 bases each). The germline gives CDR1 LNHDA, CDR2 SQIVND (reference sequence). V dropped 7 bases and J dropped 4 bases, with 17 bases sitting between them. This CDR3 contains 16 residues. CDR3 in DNA: TGTGCCAGTACCCATCGCCCCGGGGCCGGGGCCAACGTCCTGACTTTC. Translation gives CASTHRPGAGANVLTF.

This clonotype turned up a few times. V usage is TRBV7-3 and J usage is TRBJ2-1, with 7 bases matching TRBD1. The V gene end was trimmed by 6 bases and the J gene end by 1 base; junction bases not matched to a gene: 15. This CDR3 contains 18 residues. Germline CDR1 is SGHTA and CDR2 is FQGTGA. In nucleotides, the CDR3 is TGTGCCAGCAGTCCGACAGGGTATGAAGAGGGGTCCTACAATGAGCAGTTCTTC. Amino acid sequence: CASSPTGYEEGSYNEQFF.

This clonotype was seen repeatedly, ten times or more. This sequence joins TRBV5-1 and TRBJ1-1, with D possibly matching TRBD1 (5 bases). The V end was cut by 5 bases, the J end by 10 bases, with 18 bases between. The germline gives CDR1 SGHRS, CDR2 YFSETQ. The CDR3 spans 13 residues. CDR3 in amino acids: CASRLATVRRAFF. The CDR3 DNA sequence: TGCGCCAGCAGACTCGCGACAGTTCGAAGAGCTTTCTTT.

In this sample, this clonotype is medium-sized (0.01 to 0.1%). This chain links TRBV12-3 or TRBV12-4 with TRBJ1-6; D is perhaps TRBD1 (5 bases). V was clipped by 6 bases and J by 9 bases, with 15 bases between them. This CDR3 contains 14 residues. CDR3 DNA sequence: TGTGCCAGCAGGCCGCCGGGGGGTAGTTCACCCCTCCACTTT. This sequence encodes CASRPPGGSSPLHF.

By share of the sample, this clonotype is hyperexpanded (1% or more). The rearrangement uses TRBV5-1 and TRBJ2-7, with 7 nucleotides matching TRBD2. This CDR3 has 14 amino acids. The V gene end was trimmed by 2 bases and the J gene end by 3 bases; junction bases not matched to a gene: 5. CDR1 SGHRS and CDR2 YFSETQ come from the germline V gene. The CDR3, as DNA: TGCGCCAGCAGCTTCAGCGGGGCCATCTACGAGCAGTACTTC. Protein product: CASSFSGAIYEQYF.

This clonotype was counted ten times or more. The rearrangement links TRBV28 to TRBJ1-5, with 9 positions matching TRBD1. The ends lost 8 bases at V and 4 bases at J; junction bases unmatched: 12. Germline loops: CDR1 MDHEN, CDR2 SYDVKM. This CDR3 is built from 16 residues. CDR3 in DNA: TGTGCCAGCCGCCCTGGGACAGGGTTAGGTAATCAGCCCCAGCATTTT. This sequence encodes CASRPGTGLGNQPQHF.

This clonotype was observed a handful of times. The chain has TRBV24-1 and TRBJ2-7; 9 nucleotides line up with TRBD1. With V trimmed by 6 bases and J by 2 bases, 7 bases remained unmatched. The CDR3 spans 15 residues. The germline gives CDR1 KGHDR, CDR2 SFDVKD. CDR3 coding DNA: TGTGCCACCAGTCCATCTGGGACAGGGACCTACGAGCAGTACTTC. Protein sequence: CATSPSGTGTYEQYF.

The chain joins TRBV7-9 to TRBJ1-4, with D unclear. CDR1 is SEHNR, CDR2 FQNEAQ, per germline (reference sequence). The CDR3 has 12 amino acids. Trimming shortened V by 5 bases and J by 8 bases, and 9 bases separated the two germline ends. The CDR3 DNA reads as TGTGCCAGCAGCACTCGATTGGAAAAACTGTTTTTT. This codes for CASSTRLEKLFF.

This clonotype was seen repeatedly, ten times or more. The chain couples TRBV7-9 to TRBJ2-6; 7 bases are shared with TRBD1. Trimming took 5 bases from V and 5 from J; bases not matched to a gene: 12. From germline, CDR1 is SEHNR and CDR2 FQNEAQ (reference sequence). The CDR3 is made up of 17 amino acids. CDR3 nucleotide sequence: TGTGCCAGCAGCCATCTAACAGGGGTATTTAGGGCCAACGTCCTGACTTTC. This encodes CASSHLTGVFRANVLTF.

Comment on this clonotype: A much larger clone differs from this one at a single base, so this may be a read error. Because the CDR3 is missing its conserved closing phenylalanine or tryptophan, this is likely a read error. V usage is TRBV20-1 and J usage is TRBJ2-1, with 10 bases identical to TRBD2. CDR3 length: 14 amino acids. J gave up 2 bases and V 2 bases, and 0 bases lay outside the gene matches. In germline, CDR1 is DFQATT, CDR2 SNEGSKA (reference sequence). CDR3 loop: CSARLAGAYNEQFS. CDR3 DNA sequence: TGCAGTGCTAGACTAGCGGGGGCCTACAATGAGCAGTTCTCC.